The source of this T cell receptor beta chain is a study of blood T cell repertoires in COVID-19. Whole-study context: The United States, Italy and Spain provided the acute and convalescent COVID-19 samples. T cells, B-cell-depleted T cells, or PBMCs supplied cDNA or gDNA.

Germline loops: CDR1 MNHEY, CDR2 SVGAGI. The CDR3 extends over 12 amino acids. Source study methods: Nucleated cell counts were estimated from reference gene primer amplification. Method: immunoSEQ multiplex PCR; TCRdb's copy keeps in-frame clones and lacks some. That table supplies the V and J calls and clone size; D and trimming were determined from the DNA. The profile covers 100,000 to 150,000 clones, with roughly 84% appearing a single time and roughly an eighth taken by the ten largest. About this clone: An end of the junction does not agree with germline; a read error may underlie this.

The chain employs TRBV6-5 and TRBJ2-1, with a weak D call TRBD2 (6 bases). The TCR comes from a woman in her twenties or thirties who had recovered from COVID-19. What was sequenced was peripheral blood. The CDR3 here is CASSRPGLQVLF. In DNA, the CDR3 is TGTGCCAGCAGTCGGCCGGGACTCCAGGTACTCTTC.